The 26 T cell receptor beta chains reported below all come from one sample, sequenced in a study of cytomegalovirus exposure and HLA in healthy donors. The study ran its PCR with 60 Vbeta and 13 Jbeta primers. The protocol was immunoSEQ multiplex PCR, while the TCRdb copy is restricted to in-frame clones and leaves out a portion. The table records 210,000 or so clones, 75% to 90% of them present only once. Material for sequencing was PBMCs. The receptors originated from a boy between 2 and 10 years old in good health and CMV-seronegative.

This clone was seen only once. The chain carries TRBV30 and TRBJ1-4; 9 positions match TRBD1. J gave up 6 bases and V 4 bases, and 3 bases lay outside the gene matches. The CDR3 loop spans 13 amino acids. Germline V gene lookup returns CDR1 GTSNPN and CDR2 SVGIG (reference sequence). The CDR3 reads CAWTTGGDEKLFF. DNA for the CDR3: TGTGCCTGGACGACAGGGGGGGATGAAAAACTGTTTTTT.

This clone showed up just a few times. The CDR3 DNA follows: TGTGCCAGCAGTGGCCGGTGGGGGCTCGGTGAAGCTTTCTTT. Translating it yields CASSGRWGLGEAFF. The chain couples TRBV25-1 to TRBJ1-1; possible D gene TRBD1, 6 bases. V shed 4 bases and J shed 7 bases, with 16 bases lying between them. The CDR3 is 14 amino acids. Germline CDR1 reads MGHDK; CDR2 reads SYGVNS.

J is TRBJ2-2 and V is TRBV7-9; 9 nucleotides line up with TRBD2. Trimming took 7 bases from V and 6 from J; bases not matched to a gene: 15. The V gene's germline CDR1 is SEHNR and CDR2 FQNEAQ (reference sequence). The CDR3 extends over 17 amino acids. CDR3 amino acids: CASIPRGSSGISGELFF. For the CDR3, the DNA is TGTGCCAGCATCCCCCGTGGGTCTAGCGGGATCTCCGGGGAGCTGTTTTTT.

V gene TRBV9 combines with J gene TRBJ2-5; TRBD1 matches at 9 bases. Per germline, CDR1 SGDLS and CDR2 YYNGEE. V lost 4 bases to trimming and J lost 2 bases; unmatched junction nucleotides: 6. This CDR3 region has 15 residues. The CDR3 coding sequence is TGTGCCAGCAGCCCCGGGGACAGGGCACAAGAGACCCAGTACTTC. This translates into CASSPGDRAQETQYF.

This rearrangement joins TRBV7-9 to TRBJ1-6; a weak D match, TRBD1 (5 bases). The CDR3 is made up of 16 amino acids. V dropped 8 bases and J dropped 7 bases, with 21 bases sitting between them. Germline V lookup: CDR1 SEHNR, CDR2 FQNEAQ (reference sequence). As DNA, the CDR3 is TGTGCCAGCGCCGACGAGGACACGTTTCACAATTCACCCCTCCACTTT. Residues: CASADEDTFHNSPLHF. The whole variable domain, remainder taken from reference TRBV7-9 and TRBJ1-6, is DTGVSQNPRHKITKRGQNVTFRCDPISEHNRLYWYRQTLGQGPEFLTYFQNEAQLEKSRLLSDRFSAERPKGSFSTLEIQRTEQGDSAMYLCASADEDTFHNSPLHFGNGTRLTVT.

The chain combines TRBV20-1 with TRBJ2-7; D gene ambiguous. The CDR3 has 11 residues. V lost 0 bases and J lost 11, with 11 bases in between. Germline assignment: CDR1 DFQATT and CDR2 SNEGSKA (reference sequence). The CDR3 DNA follows: TGCAGTGCTAGAGACGGTCAGGCTGAGTACTTC. This codes for CSARDGQAEYF.

This rearrangement joins TRBV19 to TRBJ1-3, with D possibly TRBD1 on 6 matching bases. CDR1 and CDR2 from the germline V gene are LNHDA and SQIVND (reference sequence). The CDR3 sequence is 14 residues long. With 1 base removed from V and 5 bases from J, the gap between germline ends came to 9 bases. DNA of the CDR3: TGTGCCAGTAGTATAGGGGGACACCGAAACACCATATATTTT. Its protein product is CASSIGGHRNTIYF.

V is TRBV5-1 and J is TRBJ1-1; D unresolved. The CDR3 runs 14 residues. From germline, CDR1 is SGHRS and CDR2 YFSETQ. Trimming took off 4 bases at V and 1 base at J, with 11 bases between the two ends. CDR3 sequence: CASSDPTGNTEAFF. The CDR3 DNA reads TGCGCCAGCAGCGATCCGACGGGGAACACTGAAGCTTTCTTT.

The V and J genes are TRBV25-1 and TRBJ1-1; TRBD1 matches 8 bases. Germline values: CDR1 MGHDK, CDR2 SYGVNS. The trim removed 0 bases at V and 7 bases at J, leaving 7 bases unmatched. The CDR3 spans 15 residues. The CDR3 nucleotides read TGTGCCAGCAGTGAATACGCAGGGGGCTATGGTGAAGCTTTCTTT. Its protein product is CASSEYAGGYGEAFF.

This clone came up a few times. The chain uses TRBV29-1 and TRBJ1-1; TRBD1 agrees at 8 bases. The V gene end was trimmed by 6 bases and the J gene end by 1 base; junction bases not matched to a gene: 7. The germline V gene has CDR1 SQVTM and CDR2 ANQGSEA. The CDR3 extends over 14 amino acids. CDR3 coding DNA: TGCAGCGTCCGCCCGGACAGGGCGAACACTGAAGCTTTCTTT. Its translation is CSVRPDRANTEAFF.

This chain connects TRBV6-1 to TRBJ1-6, with D possibly being TRBD1 (6 bases). Germline V gives CDR1 MNHNS, CDR2 SASEGT. The CDR3 consists of 14 residues. Trimming cost V 5 bases and J 10 bases, with 15 bases left between them. CDR3 in DNA: TGTGCCAGCAGTCAAAACAGGGATGGATCACCCCTCCACTTT. Translated, it gives CASSQNRDGSPLHF.

The chain's CDR3 is CASSVGGGWLESQFF. DNA for the CDR3: TGTGCCAGCAGCGTAGGAGGAGGCTGGTTGGAGTCGCAGTTCTTC. The chain combines TRBV9 with TRBJ2-1; a weak D match, TRBD2 (5 bases). CDR3 length equals 15 residues. Trimming cost V 0 bases and J 12 bases, with 19 bases left between them. Germline lookup yields CDR1 SGDLS and CDR2 YYNGEE. Using reference TRBV9 and TRBJ2-1 for the parts outside the CDR3, the full variable domain is DSGVTQTPKHLITATGQRVTLRCSPRSGDLSVYWYQQSLDQGLQFLIQYYNGEERAKGNILERFSAQQFPDLHSELNLSSLELGDSALYFCASSVGGGWLESQFFGPGTRLTVL.

V usage is TRBV5-5 and J usage is TRBJ1-2; no clear D gene. Deletions cut 3 bases from V and 3 bases from J, with 9 bases between. The CDR3 is made up of 13 amino acids. Germline V gene lookup returns CDR1 SGHKS and CDR2 YYEKEE (reference sequence). The CDR3 coding sequence is TGTGCCAGCAGCTCCAACCGGGACTATGGCTACACCTTC. Encoded protein: CASSSNRDYGYTF.

V is TRBV5-5 and J is TRBJ1-6; no clear D. The CDR3 is 14 amino acids. CDR1 is SGHKS and CDR2 is YYEKEE in the germline V gene (reference sequence). Trimming took 2 bases from V and 6 from J, leaving 9 bases between them. The CDR3 protein is CASSFRWSNSPLHF. CDR3 coding DNA: TGTGCCAGCAGCTTTAGGTGGAGTAATTCACCCCTCCACTTT.

V and J are TRBV5-1 and TRBJ1-5; D unclear. With 0 bases removed from V and 6 bases from J, the gap between germline ends came to 16 bases. Germline V gives CDR1 SGHRS, CDR2 YFSETQ. The CDR3 has 16 amino acids. Here the CDR3 DNA reads TGCGCCAGCAGCTTGGACCATTTTTGCGATTGTCAGCCCCAGCATTTT. It translates to CASSLDHFCDCQPQHF.

The V gene is TRBV19, the J gene TRBJ1-4, with TRBD1 identical over 8 bases. The CDR3 covers 14 residues. Germline CDR1 and CDR2: LNHDA and SQIVND (reference sequence). V gave up 4 bases and J gave up 8 bases; unmatched junction bases: 6. Here the CDR3 DNA reads TGTGCCAGTAGTACAGGGGGCCGTAAGGAAAAACTGTTTTTT. It is translated as CASSTGGRKEKLFF. The variable domain in full, completed from reference TRBV19 and TRBJ1-4, reads DGGITQSPKYLFRKEGQNVTLSCEQNLNHDAMYWYRQDPGQGLRLIYYSQIVNDFQKGDIAEGYSVSREKKESFPLTVTSAQKNPTAFYLCASSTGGRKEKLFFGSGTQLSVL.

This clone was seen just once. This chain's CDR3 is CATSRDRLAVVTDTQYF. The CDR3, as DNA: TGTGCCACCAGCAGAGATAGGCTAGCGGTCGTGACAGATACGCAGTATTTT. This sequence joins TRBV15 and TRBJ2-3; 7 positions agree with TRBD2. V lost 0 bases and J lost 3; bases outside the gene matches: 9. Germline V gene data show CDR1 as LNHNV and CDR2 as YYDKDF (reference sequence). This CDR3 spans 17 amino acids.

The CDR3 sequence is CASSVEPGTSEIDTQYF. For the CDR3, the DNA is TGTGCCAGCAGCGTAGAGCCAGGGACTTCTGAAATAGATACGCAGTATTTT. The chain combines TRBV9 with TRBJ2-3, with D possibly being TRBD2 (6 bases). Germline lookup yields CDR1 SGDLS and CDR2 YYNGEE. This CDR3 spans 17 amino acids. Trimming left V 0 bases short and J 5 bases short, with 19 bases between.

V is TRBV2 and J is TRBJ2-7; TRBD1 matches at 7 bases. Looked up from germline, CDR1 is SNHLY and CDR2 is FYNNEI. V was clipped by 6 bases and J by 6 bases; unmatched bases: 8. This CDR3 has 13 residues. The CDR3 sequence is CASSGQARFEQYF. CDR3 bases: TGTGCCAGCAGCGGACAGGCTCGGTTCGAGCAGTACTTC. Full variable domain (missing parts from reference TRBV2 and TRBJ2-7): EPEVTQTPSHQVTQMGQEVILRCVPISNHLYFYWYRQILGQKVEFLVSFYNNEISEKSEIFDDQFSVERPDGSNFTLKIRSTKLEDSAMYFCASSGQARFEQYFGPGTRLTVT.

The chain links TRBV7-3 to TRBJ2-3, with D possibly being TRBD2 (5 bases). This CDR3 comprises 15 residues. V was cut by 1 base and J by 3 bases, with 11 bases left in between. CDR1 is SGHTA, CDR2 FQGTGA, per germline. CDR3 sequence reads: CASSLSPLATDTQYF. The CDR3 region has the DNA TGTGCCAGCAGCTTAAGCCCGCTAGCAACAGATACGCAGTATTTT.

The rearrangement joins TRBV25-1 to TRBJ2-7; no clear D. Germline CDR1 and CDR2: MGHDK and SYGVNS. This CDR3 is built from 14 residues. The V and J ends lost 8 bases and 2 bases respectively, with 16 bases between them. CDR3 sequence: CASGVEGIPYEQYF. The DNA for the CDR3 is TGTGCCAGCGGAGTGGAAGGAATTCCCTACGAGCAGTACTTC.

About this clone: At the DNA level, this CDR3 is encoded by other sequences in the same sample as well. V is TRBV30 and J is TRBJ2-7; D perhaps matches TRBD1 (5 bases). V lost 0 bases to trimming and J lost 4 bases, with 7 bases between them. The CDR3 consists of 12 residues. CDR1 and CDR2 (germline): GTSNPN, SVGIG (reference sequence). This CDR3 is CAWSVGAYEQYF. The CDR3 nucleotides read TGTGCCTGGAGTGTAGGGGCTTACGAGCAGTACTTC.

This clone was seen more than once but under ten times. The J gene is TRBJ1-1, the V gene TRBV4-1; D unresolved. Trimming removed 5 bases at V and 4 bases at J, with 17 bases between. The CDR3 runs 15 residues. CDR1 and CDR2 from the germline V gene are MGHRA and YSYEKL. DNA for the CDR3: TGCGCCAGCAGCTCCCTTGGCGCCGGAGGCACTGAAGCTTTCTTT. Translated, it gives CASSSLGAGGTEAFF.

The chain employs TRBV19 and TRBJ2-1; D is unresolved. Germline assignment: CDR1 LNHDA and CDR2 SQIVND (reference sequence). V was shortened by 4 bases and J by 2 bases, with 6 bases between the two germline ends. This CDR3 has 13 residues. The CDR3 DNA follows: TGTGCCAGTAGTAGCGGCCCCTACAATGAGCAGTTCTTC. Translated: CASSSGPYNEQFF.

This clone was detected only once. The V gene is TRBV28, the J gene TRBJ1-4; weak D call: TRBD1 (6 bases). Germline loops: CDR1 MDHEN, CDR2 SYDVKM. This CDR3 spans 17 amino acids. V was clipped by 3 bases and J by 7 bases, with 21 bases between them. CDR3 coding DNA: TGTGCCAGCAGTTTGGGGGGGACATTCGAAGGAGGTGAAAAACTGTTTTTT. This encodes CASSLGGTFEGGEKLFF.

The chain employs TRBV5-1 and TRBJ2-5; 11 bases map to TRBD2. CDR3 size: 15 residues. With V trimmed by 4 bases and J by 2 bases, 4 bases remained unmatched. Per the germline V gene, CDR1 is SGHRS and CDR2 is YFSETQ. In DNA form, the CDR3 reads TGCGCCAGCAGCCGGGGACTAGCGGATCAAGAGACCCAGTACTTC. Translated, it gives CASSRGLADQETQYF.